Below, 4 T cell receptor beta chains from the same sample are listed, as sequenced in a study of Graves' ophthalmopathy and Graves' hyperthyroidism. Amplification targeted the TCR beta CDR3 regions, with RNA transcripts as the source material. First-round RT-PCR employed HTBI primers, with a second-round multiplex PCR after it. TCRdb redid the calling of the multiplex PCR reads with MiXCR, one entry per CDR3 protein. The sample lists 200,000 to 300,000 distinct CDR3 sequences; approximately 42% were seen once. Sequencing was done on a sample of peripheral blood. The receptors were sampled from an adult man with Graves' ophthalmopathy.

This clonotype appeared a few times. The chain is built from TRBV4-1 and TRBJ2-7, with 8 positions matching TRBD2. This CDR3 has 18 amino acids. Germline values: CDR1 MGHRA, CDR2 YSYEKL. V was clipped by 0 bases and J by 4 bases; unmatched bases: 14. The DNA for the CDR3 is TGCGCCAGCAGCCAAGATCCGGGACATATTAGCGGGACATACGAGCAGTACTTC. Protein sequence: CASSQDPGHISGTYEQYF.

The J gene is TRBJ2-7, the V gene TRBV9, with unresolved D. V shed 0 bases and J shed 2 bases, with 9 bases lying between them. The CDR3 extends over 14 amino acids. Germline lookup yields CDR1 SGDLS and CDR2 YYNGEE. CDR3 amino acids: CASSVGDGPYEQYF. Written as DNA, the CDR3 is TGTGCCAGCAGCGTAGGAGACGGCCCCTACGAGCAGTACTTC.

The rearrangement joins TRBV24-1 to TRBJ2-7; 11 nucleotides align to TRBD1. The CDR3 has 15 amino acids. Germline loops: CDR1 KGHDR, CDR2 SFDVKD. V was pared by 4 bases and J by 5 bases, with 6 bases of the junction left unmatched. CDR3 amino acids: CATSDAGQGVDEQYF. The CDR3 nucleotides read TGTGCCACCAGTGACGCGGGACAGGGGGTCGACGAGCAGTACTTC.

This chain connects TRBV7-9 to TRBJ1-1; D is possibly TRBD1 (5 bases). Germline lookup yields CDR1 SEHNR and CDR2 FQNEAQ (reference sequence). The CDR3 runs to 15 residues. Trimming stripped 0 bases from V and 0 bases from J, with 8 bases between. The CDR3 loop is CASSLARVMNTEAFF. CDR3 sequence (DNA): TGTGCCAGCAGCTTAGCCAGGGTCATGAACACTGAAGCTTTCTTT.